These 29 T cell receptor beta chains were sequenced from one sample in a study of human T cells and chemical hapten exposure. The template was total RNA from unfractionated whole blood. TCRdb re-derived calls from the 5' RACE reads in MiXCR, one entry per CDR3 protein. The table has more than 140,000 distinct CDR3 sequences, about 4% seen once. The receptors were gathered from a female donor in good health.

This clonotype was observed at least ten times. J is TRBJ1-2 and V is TRBV11-2; the match to TRBD1 covers 7 bases. V lost 2 bases to trimming and J lost 5 bases; unmatched junction nucleotides: 2. Germline V gene sequence: CDR1 SGHAT, CDR2 FQNNGV. This CDR3 region has 13 residues. CDR3 sequence reads: CASSLYRGYGYTF. CDR3 DNA sequence: TGTGCCAGCAGCTTATACAGGGGTTATGGCTACACCTTC.

This clonotype was seen a few times. The chain carries TRBV20-1 and TRBJ2-3; 8 bases are shared with TRBD2. Trimming removed 5 bases from V and 3 bases from J; junction bases left unmatched: 10. Germline-derived CDR1 and CDR2 are DFQATT and SNEGSKA (reference sequence). The CDR3 loop spans 15 amino acids. The CDR3 DNA reads as TGCAGTGCTGCCCAAGCGGGAGAAGGTACAGATACGCAGTATTTT. This translates into CSAAQAGEGTDTQYF.

This clonotype was observed at least ten times. This sequence joins TRBV7-2 and TRBJ2-7, with D tentatively TRBD1 or TRBD2 (5 bases each). CDR3 length: 14 amino acids. The germline gives CDR1 SGHTA, CDR2 FQGNSA. The V end was cut by 5 bases, the J end by 2 bases, with 13 bases between. The CDR3 DNA is TGTGCCAGCAGCCACACGGGACGTGCCTACGAGCAGTACTTC. It is translated as CASSHTGRAYEQYF.

This clonotype was picked up many times. V usage is TRBV7-2 and J usage is TRBJ1-5; no reliable D call. Germline values: CDR1 SGHTA, CDR2 FQGNSA. CDR3 size: 15 residues. The germline V and J ends were trimmed by 1 base and 3 bases, with 10 bases remaining between them. CDR3 bases: TGTGCCAGCAGCTTAGATGGAGGGAACAATCAGCCCCAGCATTTT. Translated, it gives CASSLDGGNNQPQHF.

There are many counts of this clonotype. This chain links TRBV5-4 with TRBJ1-2, with a tentative D call TRBD1 (5 bases). The germline gives CDR1 SGHNT, CDR2 YYREEE (reference sequence). V lost 0 bases, J lost 1 base, and 13 bases lay in between. This CDR3 is 16 amino acids long. The CDR3 sequence is CASSLGGQGRNYGYTF. The DNA of the CDR3 is TGTGCCAGCAGCTTGGGGGGCCAGGGACGTAACTATGGCTACACCTTC.

This clonotype was observed at least ten times. The CDR3 protein is CASSVATRTGAYNEQFF. For the CDR3, the DNA is TGTGCCAGCAGCGTAGCTACGCGGACAGGGGCCTACAATGAGCAGTTCTTC. The chain uses TRBV9 and TRBJ2-1, with 9 bases matching TRBD1. The germline CDR1 and CDR2 sequences are SGDLS and YYNGEE. V gave up 0 bases and J gave up 2 bases; unmatched junction bases: 6. The CDR3 is made up of 17 amino acids. Drawing the rest from reference TRBV9 and TRBJ2-1, the complete variable domain is DSGVTQTPKHLITATGQRVTLRCSPRSGDLSVYWYQQSLDQGLQFLIQYYNGEERAKGNILERFSAQQFPDLHSELNLSSLELGDSALYFCASSVATRTGAYNEQFFGPGTRLTVL.

This clonotype was seen ten or more times. The genes are TRBV12-3 or TRBV12-4 and TRBJ1-1, with TRBD1 identical over 11 bases. There are 15 residues in the CDR3. V shed 3 bases and J 4 bases; nucleotides not matched to a gene: 4. CDR3 amino acids: CASSLGDRGFTEAFF. DNA of the CDR3: TGTGCCAGCAGTTTGGGGGACAGGGGGTTCACTGAAGCTTTCTTT.

This clonotype was seen at least ten times. The chain is built from TRBV29-1 and TRBJ2-7, with D maybe TRBD1 (5 bases). Germline loops: CDR1 SQVTM, CDR2 ANQGSEA. This CDR3 is 12 amino acids long. This CDR3 reads CIAPGALGEQYF. The CDR3 DNA is TGCATCGCCCCTGGGGCTTTGGGAGAGCAGTACTTC.

The chain is built from TRBV11-3 and TRBJ2-3; no reliable D call. Between the trimmed V and J ends, which lost 0 bases and 5 bases, there was a span of 6 bases. This CDR3 contains 13 residues. Germline V lookup: CDR1 SGHNT, CDR2 YENEEA. The CDR3 DNA follows: TGTGCCAGCAGCTTAGATTGTGGAGATACGCAGTATTTT. This encodes CASSLDCGDTQYF.

This clonotype was seen ten or more times. The rearrangement joins TRBV6-1 to TRBJ2-3; 11 nucleotides align to TRBD1. This CDR3 comprises 20 residues. V lost 0 bases to trimming and J lost 3 bases; unmatched junction nucleotides: 14. In germline, CDR1 is MNHNS, CDR2 SASEGT. The CDR3 nucleotides read TGTGCCAGCAGTGAAGCCAATTACTTCGCCGGGACAGGGGGAACAGATACGCAGTATTTT. Protein product: CASSEANYFAGTGGTDTQYF.

This clonotype has a count of ten or more. V gene TRBV25-1 combines with J gene TRBJ1-4; TRBD1 matches 10 bases. Unmatched junction bases numbered 9, after V lost 7 bases and J lost 7 bases. The germline gives CDR1 MGHDK, CDR2 SYGVNS. The CDR3 is 15 residues long. The DNA for the CDR3 is TGTGCCAGCACTATGACAGGGGGCGCGTTTGAAAAACTGTTTTTT. Protein product: CASTMTGGAFEKLFF.

This clonotype was picked up many times. The V and J genes are TRBV20-1 and TRBJ2-1; 11 bases match TRBD2. J was trimmed by 7 bases and V by 2 bases; bases with no gene match: 4. This CDR3 contains 14 residues. Germline V gene data show CDR1 as DFQATT and CDR2 as SNEGSKA (reference sequence). Here the CDR3 reads CSARLAGGQNEQFF. CDR3 DNA: TGCAGTGCTAGACTAGCGGGGGGTCAAAATGAGCAGTTCTTC.

This clonotype was picked up many times. The chain recombines TRBV6-2 or TRBV6-3 with TRBJ1-1, with a tentative D call TRBD1 (6 bases). Trimming cost V 5 bases and J 5 bases, with 18 bases left between them. The CDR3 extends over 15 amino acids. Germline CDR1 and CDR2: MNHEY and SVGEGT. DNA for the CDR3: TGTGCCAGCAGTATTAGGGGGGGCTACAGTACTGAAGCTTTCTTT. It specifies CASSIRGGYSTEAFF.

This clonotype has just a few counts. This sequence joins TRBV6-5 and TRBJ1-1, with D perhaps matching TRBD1 (6 bases). Germline V CDR1 and CDR2: MNHEY, SVGAGI. Trimming cost V 5 bases and J 7 bases, with 17 bases left between them. This CDR3 has 14 amino acids. The CDR3 sequence is CASSRGGALYEAFF. In DNA, the CDR3 is TGTGCCAGCAGTCGCGGGGGCGCTCTGTATGAAGCTTTCTTT.

The chain joins TRBV4-3 to TRBJ2-2; TRBD2 matches 8 bases. The CDR3 runs 16 residues. Germline CDR1 LGHNA, CDR2 YSLEER. V lost 1 base to trimming and J lost 5 bases; unmatched junction nucleotides: 6. CDR3 DNA: TGCGCCAGCAGCCAAGCGGGGGGGGGAATGACCGGGGAGCTGTTTTTT. Its translation: CASSQAGGGMTGELFF.

V usage is TRBV12-5 and J usage is TRBJ1-1; no clear D. Germline V gives CDR1 LGHNT, CDR2 FRNRAP. CDR3 size: 11 residues. The ends were cut back, 3 bases at V and 11 bases at J, with 10 bases in the middle. The CDR3, as DNA: TGTGCTAGTGGTTTTGGGAGGGCGGCTTTCTTT. As protein: CASGFGRAAFF.

V is TRBV19 and J is TRBJ1-5; D call uncertain. The CDR3 has 15 amino acids. Germline CDR1 is LNHDA and CDR2 is SQIVND (reference sequence). Deletions cut 7 bases from V and 4 bases from J, with 17 bases between. This CDR3 reads CASKVIGDENQPQHF. Here the CDR3 DNA reads TGTGCCAGTAAAGTCATTGGGGATGAGAATCAGCCCCAGCATTTT.

This clonotype turned up a few times. The chain links TRBV24-1 to TRBJ2-3; a weak D match, TRBD2 (6 bases). The CDR3 covers 17 residues. The V end lost 2 bases, the J end lost 2 bases, and 16 bases lay between the germline ends. Germline values: CDR1 KGHDR, CDR2 SFDVKD. The CDR3 DNA follows: TGTGCCACCAGTGATTCGCAGGAGGGGTACCTCACAGATACGCAGTATTTT. Encoded protein: CATSDSQEGYLTDTQYF.

In this sample, this clonotype turned up many times. The rearrangement joins TRBV10-3 to TRBJ1-2, with 9 bases fitting TRBD1. CDR3 size: 15 residues. The germline V gene has CDR1 ENHRY and CDR2 SYGVKD. V trimming: 7 bases; J trimming: 6 bases; junction bases outside the gene matches: 12. The CDR3, as DNA: TGTGCCATCAACTATCCTGGGACAGGGAATGATGGCTACACCTTC. This sequence encodes CAINYPGTGNDGYTF.

This clonotype was recorded a few times. The rearrangement links TRBV7-8 to TRBJ1-5, with no clear D. V was shortened by 1 base and J by 9 bases, with 7 bases between the two germline ends. Germline V gene data show CDR1 as SGHVS and CDR2 as FQNEAQ. The CDR3 length is 12 residues. The CDR3: CASSLGPPPQHF. The CDR3 nucleotides read TGTGCCAGCAGCTTAGGGCCTCCGCCCCAGCATTTT.

This clonotype was seen many times. The rearrangement joins TRBV25-1 to TRBJ1-1, with a weak D call TRBD1 (6 bases). The germline gives CDR1 MGHDK, CDR2 SYGVNS. The CDR3 has 13 residues. The ends were cut back, 3 bases at V and 1 base at J, with 6 bases in the middle. CDR3 region: CASSDRGNTEAFF. The DNA for the CDR3 is TGTGCCAGCAGTGACAGGGGGAACACTGAAGCTTTCTTT.

This clonotype was observed a handful of times. The CDR3 is CASSVLLSATPNTIYF. The CDR3 DNA follows: TGTGCCAGCAGCGTGCTGCTCTCTGCAACACCAAACACCATATATTTT. The V and J genes are TRBV9 and TRBJ1-3; D is undetermined. The germline V gene has CDR1 SGDLS and CDR2 YYNGEE. This CDR3 is 16 amino acids long. With 2 bases removed from V and 6 bases from J, the gap between germline ends came to 18 bases.

This clonotype was seen repeatedly, ten times or more. In this CDR3 the conserved last residue, phenylalanine or tryptophan, is missing, so a read error is likely. The limits of the CDR3 on the DNA are not certain, so only TCRdb's listed CDR3 is given. The V gene is TRBV3-1, the J gene TRBJ1-1. The CDR3 adds up to 12 amino acids, both ends counted. Germline assignment: CDR1 LGHDT and CDR2 YNNKEL (reference sequence). The CDR3 sequence is CASSHSVSGWEL.

The table lists this clonotype with a few counts. The chain links TRBV20-1 to TRBJ1-1; D unclear. This CDR3 comprises 11 residues. Trimming pared 6 bases from V and 7 bases from J, leaving 12 bases between. Germline V gene data show CDR1 as DFQATT and CDR2 as SNEGSKA (reference sequence). The CDR3 nucleotides read TGCAGTGCCCTTCGGGATTTTGAAGCTTTCTTT. It specifies CSALRDFEAFF.

This clonotype appeared many times. This chain links TRBV20-1 with TRBJ2-3; 9 bases fit TRBD1. Germline CDR1 and CDR2: DFQATT and SNEGSKA (reference sequence). Germline trimming cut 0 bases from V and 8 bases from J; bases unmatched to any gene: 12. The CDR3 runs to 16 residues. In DNA form, the CDR3 reads TGCAGTGCTAGAGATCCACAGGGGGCATATCTCGGTACGCAGTATTTT. This encodes CSARDPQGAYLGTQYF.

About this clonotype: It may be a read error: a sequence one base away is much more abundant. The chain links TRBV5-1 to TRBJ2-7; possibly TRBD1 for D (7 bases). In germline, CDR1 is SGHRS, CDR2 YFSETQ. This CDR3 is 15 amino acids long. CDR3 sequence: CASSLRGDSSYERYF. The CDR3 coding sequence is TGCGCCAGCAGCCTTAGGGGGGACAGCTCCTACGAGCGGTACTTC.

This clonotype has ten or more counts. V is TRBV6-2 or TRBV6-3 and J is TRBJ2-1; 11 bases map to TRBD2. The CDR3 totals 16 residues. Germline trimming cut 2 bases from V and 1 base from J; bases unmatched to any gene: 1. The germline V gene encodes CDR1 MNHEY and CDR2 SVGEGT. The CDR3 DNA follows: TGTGCCAGCAGTTACCTAGCGGGGGGATCCTACAATGAGCAGTTCTTC. Amino acids: CASSYLAGGSYNEQFF.

The chain combines TRBV4-2 with TRBJ1-2; D might be TRBD1 (5 bases). CDR1 and CDR2 (germline): LGHNA, YNFKEQ. The CDR3 runs 12 residues. Trimming took off 5 bases at V and 5 bases at J, with 9 bases between the two ends. The DNA of the CDR3 is TGTGCCAGCAGCGGCAGGGATTATGGCTACACCTTC. It specifies CASSGRDYGYTF.

This clonotype was seen repeatedly, ten times or more. This chain uses TRBV2 with TRBJ1-2; TRBD1 matches at 7 bases. J gave up 4 bases and V 5 bases, and 16 bases lay outside the gene matches. The CDR3 covers 17 residues. CDR1 and CDR2 from the germline V gene are SNHLY and FYNNEI. The CDR3 protein is CASSSGTVLSLAYGYTF. As DNA, the CDR3 is TGTGCCAGCAGTTCCGGGACAGTACTCTCCCTGGCCTATGGCTACACCTTC.